The present TCR beta chain was sequenced within a study of blood T cells in healthy people across ages. In the case of this clonotype: Its antigen is not identified.

Alongside a J-beta primer mix, a sample-barcoded 5' primer served in a second PCR lasting about 7 to 12 cycles. Sequencing recovered at least 2.5 million CDR3-containing paired-end reads from each sample. TCRdb independently ran MiXCR on the 5' RACE reads; one entry per CDR3 protein. The data contain about 1.4 million distinct CDR3 sequences, 55% to 75% of them singletons. Germline V gene sequence: CDR1 LNHNV, CDR2 YYDKDF (reference sequence). CDR3 length: 12 residues. Trimming took off 3 bases at V and 6 bases at J, with 9 bases between the two ends. Study results and caveats: Significant beta diversity loss was already apparent by age roughly 38, declining roughly linearly. Across samples, TCR beta diversity tracked strongly with naive T cell percentage.

It was around 9 milliliters of peripheral blood that were drawn from each donor. This receptor was taken from a man younger than 35 in good health. The specimen was blood. This sequence joins TRBV15 and TRBJ2-7; no firm D call. The chain's CDR3 is CATSRLTGEQYF. CDR3 DNA sequence: TGTGCCACCAGCAGGCTGACGGGCGAGCAGTACTTC. Using reference TRBV15 and TRBJ2-7 for the parts outside the CDR3, the full variable domain is DAMVIQNPRYQVTQFGKPVTLSCSQTLNHNVMYWYQQKSSQAPKLLFHYYDKDFNNEADTPDNFQSRRPNTSFCFLDIRSPGLGDTAMYLCATSRLTGEQYFGPGTRLTVT.